The TCR beta chain described here comes from a study of identical twins. Study results and limitations: Alpha sequences out of frame and shared by twins had excess low generation probability. Excess sharing between twins was weaker in beta out-of-frame sequences. In drawing conclusions, the study used cross-sectional statistical analysis and did not follow the same donors.

CDR3 size: 15 residues. In germline, CDR1 is MDHEN, CDR2 SYDVKM. Deletions cut 3 bases from V and 3 bases from J, with 11 bases between. The sample holds many counts of this clonotype. Its antigen remains unidentified. Unique molecular identifiers were present on cDNA, and template switching added a universal primer site. TCRdb ran MiXCR on the 5' RACE reads and lists one entry per CDR3 protein. The table has about 570,000 distinct CDR3 sequences, roughly 9.9% seen once. Another study also made use of these data, one on yellow fever vaccine responses in identical twins.

This chain uses TRBV28 with TRBJ1-4; no clear D. The TCR originated in a woman aged 18-29 years in good health. The sequencing sample was made of PBMCs. CDR3 DNA sequence: TGTGCCAGCAGTTTCGTAACACCCGCTAATGAAAAACTGTTTTTT. This encodes CASSFVTPANEKLFF.